This T cell receptor (beta chain) was documented in a study of T cells in Graves' hyperthyroidism and ophthalmopathy. TCR beta CDR3 regions were amplified from RNA transcripts. When the TCR CDR3 underwent first-round RT-PCR, the HTBI primer set was used. MiXCR, applied by TCRdb to the multiplex PCR reads, yields one record per CDR3 protein. The table includes some 570,000 distinct CDR3 sequences, 17% detected once. The sample holds many counts of this clonotype. No antigen is known for it. General study results and limits: Ophthalmopathy onset followed model prediction by a median roughly 6.5 months.

V dropped 6 bases and J dropped 2; count of bases not matched to a gene: 3. Germline V CDR1 and CDR2: SGHTA, FQGNSA. This CDR3 contains 14 residues. The chain employs TRBV7-2 and TRBJ1-2, with 10 bases identical to TRBD1. The sample taken for sequencing was blood. The clonotype was recovered from a woman aged 18-35 years with Graves' ophthalmopathy. This CDR3 reads CASRLTGGNYGYTF. In DNA, the CDR3 is TGTGCCAGCAGACTGACAGGGGGCAACTATGGCTACACCTTC.